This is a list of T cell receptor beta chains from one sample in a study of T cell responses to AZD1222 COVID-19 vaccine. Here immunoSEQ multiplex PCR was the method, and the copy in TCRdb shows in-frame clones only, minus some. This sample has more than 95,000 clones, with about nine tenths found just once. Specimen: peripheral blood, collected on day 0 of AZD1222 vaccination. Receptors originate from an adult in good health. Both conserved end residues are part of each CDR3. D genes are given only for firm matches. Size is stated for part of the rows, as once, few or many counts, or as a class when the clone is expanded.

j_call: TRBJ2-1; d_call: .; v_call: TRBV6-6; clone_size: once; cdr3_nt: TGTGCCAGCAGTTACTCGACCAACGAGCAGTTCTTC; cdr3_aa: CASSYSTNEQFF
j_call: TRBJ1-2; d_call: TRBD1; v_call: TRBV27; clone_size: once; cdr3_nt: TGTGCCAGCAGTTTAAATGGAGGGGGCGGGGGCTACACCTTC; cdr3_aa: CASSLNGGGGGYTF
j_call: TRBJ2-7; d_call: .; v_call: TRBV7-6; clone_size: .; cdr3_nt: TGTGCCAGCAGCCCCGGGACCTACGAGCAGTACTTC; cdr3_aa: CASSPGTYEQYF
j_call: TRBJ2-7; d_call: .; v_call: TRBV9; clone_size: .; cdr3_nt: TGTGCCAGCAGCGGACAAGACAGAGCGGGTCACGAGCAGTACTTC; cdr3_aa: CASSGQDRAGHEQYF
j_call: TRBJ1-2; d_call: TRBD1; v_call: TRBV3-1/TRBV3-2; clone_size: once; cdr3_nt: TGTGCCAGCAGCCAAGGCGCGACAGGGGGCTATGGCTACACCTTC; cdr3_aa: CASSQGATGGYGYTF
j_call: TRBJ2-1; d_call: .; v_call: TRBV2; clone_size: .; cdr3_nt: TGTGCCAGCAGTGAAGTCTGGGGATCCTACAATGAGCAGTTCTTC; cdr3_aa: CASSEVWGSYNEQFF
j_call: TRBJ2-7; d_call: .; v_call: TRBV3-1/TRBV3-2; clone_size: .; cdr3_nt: TGTGCCAGCAGCGGACCAAGCTACGAGCAGTACTTC; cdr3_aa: CASSGPSYEQYF
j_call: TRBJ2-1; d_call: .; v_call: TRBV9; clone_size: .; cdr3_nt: TGTGCCAGCAGCGAAAACAGCTACAATGAGCAGTTCTTC; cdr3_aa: CASSENSYNEQFF
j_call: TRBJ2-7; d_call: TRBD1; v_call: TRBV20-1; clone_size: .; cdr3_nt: TGCAGTGCTAGTACGAGGACAGGGGGCTACGAGCAGTACTTC; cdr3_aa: CSASTRTGGYEQYF
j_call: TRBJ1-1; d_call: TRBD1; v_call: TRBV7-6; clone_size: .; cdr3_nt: TGTGCCAGCAGCCGGATGGACAGGGGGAACACTGAAGCTTTCTTT; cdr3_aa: CASSRMDRGNTEAFF
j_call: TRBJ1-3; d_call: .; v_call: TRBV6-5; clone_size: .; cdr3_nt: TGTGCCAGCGGCAGGGTCTCTGGAAACACCATATATTTT; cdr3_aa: CASGRVSGNTIYF
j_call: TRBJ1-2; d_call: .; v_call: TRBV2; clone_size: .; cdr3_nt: TGTGCCAGCAGAGGGATAGGGGAGATCTATGGCTACACCTTC; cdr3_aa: CASRGIGEIYGYTF
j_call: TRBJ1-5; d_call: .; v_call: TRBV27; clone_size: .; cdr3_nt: TGTGCCAGCAGTCCGGGACCCCGCTTCAATCAGCCCCAGCATTTT; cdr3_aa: CASSPGPRFNQPQHF
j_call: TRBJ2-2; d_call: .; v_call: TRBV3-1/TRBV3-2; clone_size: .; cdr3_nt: TGTGCCAGCAGCCCGGTGACTAGTGGGGGGCCCGGGGAGCTGTTTTTT; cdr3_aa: CASSPVTSGGPGELFF
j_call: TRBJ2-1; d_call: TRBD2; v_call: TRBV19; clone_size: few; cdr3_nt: TGTGCCAGTAGTGCCACTAGCGGGGGTTTCAGTGAGCAGTTCTTC; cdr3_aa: CASSATSGGFSEQFF